This record looks at one T cell receptor (beta chain) sequence and its context. The record originates from a study of blood T cell repertoires in COVID-19. Study-wide background: Spain, Italy and the United States supplied samples that represented acute and convalescent COVID-19. Nucleic acid was either cDNA or gDNA, and it came from T cells, B-cell-depleted T cells, or PBMCs.

Clones were read by immunoSEQ multiplex PCR, and TCRdb kept only the in-frame ones, dropping some. The sample has 300,000 to 350,000 clones, about four fifths seen once. The V gene end was trimmed by 3 bases and the J gene end by 9 bases; junction bases not matched to a gene: 12. The CDR3 sequence is 15 residues long. Germline-derived CDR1 and CDR2 are DFQATT and SNEGSKA (reference sequence). V is TRBV20-1 and J is TRBJ2-1; TRBD2 matches 9 bases. The sample was peripheral blood. This TCR came from a man under 40 with active or convalescent COVID-19. CDR3 residues: CSASFVASGVGEQFF. In nucleotides, the CDR3 is TGCAGTGCTAGTTTCGTGGCTAGCGGGGTAGGTGAGCAGTTCTTC.